Listed below are T cell receptor beta chains from one sample, sequenced in a study of beta chain features in type 1 diabetes. Assay used: immunoSEQ multiplex PCR; TCRdb lists only in-frame clones, some missing. The table shows 130,000 to 150,000 clones, with around 51% occurring only once. The material sequenced was Tregs from blood. These receptors came from a man aged 18 to 35 in good health. Both conserved end residues are part of each CDR3. D genes are given only for firm matches. Part of the rows lack a size; the others show once, few, many or a class for expanded clones.

clone size	J gene	V gene	D gene	CDR3 protein	CDR3 DNA
few	TRBJ2-7	TRBV14	TRBD1	CASRRTGRYEQYF	TGTGCCAGCAGACGGACAGGGCGGTACGAGCAGTACTTC
few	TRBJ1-2	TRBV19	NA	CASSATRRVGYTF	TGTGCCAGTAGTGCAACCCGCAGGGTCGGCTACACCTTC
NA	TRBJ1-1	TRBV6-1	NA	CASSVQDPNTEAFF	TGTGCCAGCAGTGTGCAGGATCCGAACACTGAAGCTTTCTTT
few	TRBJ2-5	TRBV29-1	NA	CSVSSTGWVGETQYF	TGCAGCGTTTCCTCGACAGGCTGGGTAGGAGAGACCCAGTACTTC
NA	TRBJ1-1	TRBV29-1	NA	CSGGGLYTEAFF	TGCAGCGGCGGGGGTCTTTACACTGAAGCTTTCTTT
NA	TRBJ2-1	TRBV7-3	NA	CASSPNGESTDEQFF	TGTGCCAGCAGCCCGAATGGGGAGAGTACGGATGAGCAGTTCTTC
NA	TRBJ1-1	TRBV5-1	TRBD1	CASSWEQGVTEAFF	TGCGCCAGCAGCTGGGAACAGGGGGTAACTGAAGCTTTCTTT
NA	TRBJ1-6	TRBV7-2	NA	CASSLAGGGINSPLHF	TGTGCCAGCAGCTTAGCAGGGGGAGGGATAAATTCACCCCTCCACTTT
NA	TRBJ2-5	TRBV9	NA	CASSVTLGNRQETQYF	TGTGCCAGCAGCGTTACACTCGGGAATAGACAAGAGACCCAGTACTTC
NA	TRBJ2-2	TRBV6-5	NA	CASSSPRRYTGELFF	TGTGCCAGCAGTTCCCCTAGACGTTACACCGGGGAGCTGTTTTTT
NA	TRBJ1-1	TRBV7-3	NA	CASSSRARNTEAFF	TGTGCCAGCAGCTCCAGGGCCAGGAACACTGAAGCTTTCTTT
NA	TRBJ2-4	TRBV28	TRBD2	CASSSSGGNIQYF	TGTGCCAGCAGTTCGAGCGGGGGAAACATTCAGTACTTC
NA	TRBJ2-2	TRBV7-2	TRBD2	CASSRRGLATNTGELFF	TGTGCCAGCAGCCGGAGGGGACTAGCGACGAACACCGGGGAGCTGTTTTTT
few	TRBJ1-2	TRBV30	NA	CASPSDLNYGYTF	TGTGCCTCCCCCTCCGACTTGAACTATGGCTACACCTTC
NA	TRBJ2-1	TRBV29-1	NA	CSVEDGLAEGTGEQFF	TGCAGCGTTGAAGACGGGCTAGCCGAAGGTACTGGTGAGCAGTTCTTC
NA	TRBJ2-2	TRBV11-2	NA	CASSLWAGNTGELFF	TGTGCCAGCAGCTTATGGGCAGGGAACACCGGGGAGCTGTTTTTT
NA	TRBJ1-4	TRBV5-1	TRBD1	CASKGQGNEKLFF	TGCGCCAGCAAGGGACAGGGTAATGAAAAACTGTTTTTT
few	TRBJ1-2	TRBV10-3	TRBD1	CAISQQGWNYGYTF	TGTGCCATCAGCCAACAGGGGTGGAACTATGGCTACACCTTC
NA	TRBJ1-2	TRBV6-5	NA	CASSRPDSGYTF	TGTGCCAGCAGTCGACCGGACAGTGGCTACACCTTC
NA	TRBJ2-5	TRBV7-9	NA	CASSFSVRETQYF	TGTGCCAGCAGCTTCTCCGTGAGGGAGACCCAGTACTTC
NA	TRBJ2-2	TRBV7-2	NA	CASSPQGTNTGELFF	TGTGCCAGCAGCCCGCAGGGGACCAACACCGGGGAGCTGTTTTTT
NA	TRBJ2-5	TRBV11-2	NA	CASSTGYQETQYF	TGTGCCAGCAGCACAGGGTACCAAGAGACCCAGTACTTC
NA	TRBJ2-3	TRBV7-2	TRBD2	CASSSGLAGPFSTDTQYF	TGTGCCAGCAGCTCGGGACTAGCGGGTCCCTTTAGCACAGATACGCAGTATTTT
NA	TRBJ2-5	TRBV9	TRBD2	CASSVAASGVETQYF	TGTGCCAGCAGCGTAGCGGCTAGCGGGGTGGAGACCCAGTACTTC
NA	TRBJ2-1	TRBV5-4	NA	CASSLENEDRSYNEQFF	TGTGCCAGCAGCTTGGAAAATGAGGACAGATCCTACAATGAGCAGTTCTTC
NA	TRBJ2-3	TRBV6-6	TRBD2	CASKLAGGSSTDTQYF	TGTGCCAGCAAGCTAGCGGGGGGCTCGTCCACAGATACGCAGTATTTT
NA	TRBJ1-1	TRBV30	NA	CAWRQALNTEAFF	TGTGCCTGGAGGCAGGCCCTGAACACTGAAGCTTTCTTT
NA	TRBJ1-5	TRBV29-1	NA	CSVLTSNQPQHF	TGCAGCGTGCTAACTAGCAATCAGCCCCAGCATTTT
NA	TRBJ2-2	TRBV29-1	TRBD2	CSVEWTSGRAFDTGELFF	TGCAGCGTTGAGTGGACTAGCGGGAGGGCCTTCGACACCGGGGAGCTGTTTTTT
NA	TRBJ2-3	TRBV18	TRBD2	CASSGTSGGSQYF	TGTGCCAGCTCTGGGACTAGCGGGGGATCGCAGTATTTT
few	TRBJ2-3	TRBV9	TRBD1	CASSLPWGTGGDTQYF	TGTGCCAGCAGCCTCCCCTGGGGGACAGGGGGCGATACGCAGTATTTT
NA	TRBJ1-6	TRBV6-6	TRBD1	CASRLTGPKSPLHF	TGTGCCAGCAGACTGACAGGGCCGAAATCACCCCTCCACTTT
NA	TRBJ1-5	TRBV14	NA	CASSQSTGPQHF	TGTGCCAGCAGCCAATCCACGGGGCCCCAGCATTTT
NA	TRBJ2-4	TRBV2	TRBD1	CASSESTGKNIQYF	TGTGCCAGCAGCGAATCGACAGGGAAAAACATTCAGTACTTC
NA	TRBJ2-4	TRBV7-2	NA	CASSLGPALVGVQYF	TGTGCCAGCAGCTTAGGCCCGGCCCTGGTCGGGGTTCAGTACTTC
NA	TRBJ1-5	TRBV5-5	NA	CASSLGQGGRQPQHF	TGTGCCAGCAGCTTGGGTCAGGGAGGACGTCAGCCCCAGCATTTT
NA	TRBJ2-4	TRBV5-1	NA	CASSLQGGIGQSKNIQYF	TGCGCCAGCAGCTTGCAGGGAGGTATTGGTCAGTCCAAAAACATTCAGTACTTC
NA	TRBJ1-4	TRBV7-2	TRBD1	CASSPGGTGGFEKLFF	TGTGCCAGCAGCCCCGGGGGGACAGGGGGATTTGAAAAACTGTTTTTT
NA	TRBJ2-1	TRBV6-5	NA	CASSQSGSSYNEQFF	TGTGCCAGCAGTCAAAGCGGGTCCTCCTACAATGAGCAGTTCTTC
NA	TRBJ2-7	TRBV10-3	NA	CAISVRPGNEQYF	TGTGCCATCAGTGTCCGTCCGGGGAACGAGCAGTACTTC
NA	TRBJ1-5	TRBV2	NA	CASRSYGQGFQPQHF	TGTGCCAGCAGGTCCTACGGGCAGGGGTTTCAGCCCCAGCATTTT
few	TRBJ2-7	TRBV11-2	TRBD2	CASSSGLAGPYEQYF	TGTGCCAGCAGTTCAGGACTAGCGGGTCCCTACGAGCAGTACTTC
NA	TRBJ1-5	TRBV7-3	TRBD1	CASATGSNQPQHF	TGTGCCAGCGCGACAGGGAGCAATCAGCCCCAGCATTTT
few	TRBJ1-5	TRBV4-3	TRBD1	CASSQDLDRAHQPQHF	TGCGCCAGCAGCCAAGATTTGGACAGGGCCCACCAGCCCCAGCATTTT
NA	TRBJ2-3	TRBV7-2	NA	CASRQSGARPDTQYF	TGTGCCAGCAGACAATCGGGAGCCCGGCCAGATACGCAGTATTTT
NA	TRBJ2-2	TRBV4-3	NA	CASSRIGATNTGELFF	TGCGCCAGCAGCCGGATTGGGGCTACGAACACCGGGGAGCTGTTTTTT
NA	TRBJ2-1	TRBV6-5	TRBD2	CASSYSTPGLDNEQFF	TGTGCCAGCAGTTACTCGACTCCCGGACTAGACAATGAGCAGTTCTTC